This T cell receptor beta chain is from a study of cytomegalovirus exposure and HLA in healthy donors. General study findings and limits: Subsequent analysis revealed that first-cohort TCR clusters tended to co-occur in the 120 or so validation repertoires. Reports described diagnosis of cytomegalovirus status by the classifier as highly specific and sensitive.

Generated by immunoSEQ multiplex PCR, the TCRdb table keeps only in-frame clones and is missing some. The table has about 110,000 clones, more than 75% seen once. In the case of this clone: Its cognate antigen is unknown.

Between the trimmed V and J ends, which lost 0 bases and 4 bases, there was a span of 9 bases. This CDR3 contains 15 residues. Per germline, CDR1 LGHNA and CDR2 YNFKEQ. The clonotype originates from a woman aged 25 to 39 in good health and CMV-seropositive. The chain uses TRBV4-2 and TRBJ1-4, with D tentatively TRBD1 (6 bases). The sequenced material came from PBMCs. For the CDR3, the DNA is TGTGCCAGCAGCCAAGAGAGGGGGGGTAATGAAAAACTGTTTTTT. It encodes CASSQERGGNEKLFF.